Below, one TCR beta chain is given with its context. Its specific antigen is unknown. Base-call qualities are not available, and no considerably larger clone is one nucleotide away. Receptor libraries were prepared by PCR. Sequencing took place on an Illumina HiSeq 2500. TCR library preparation used molecular barcoding, with unique molecular identifiers applied to normalize quantification of the TCRbeta repertoire. TCRdb reran the public reads through fastp at Q25 and MiXCR, keeping productive beta chains. Rows are combined by CDR3 protein, so each entry shows the most common genes and DNA. The sample table contains approximately 520,000 distinct CDR3 sequences; only one count was recorded for 32% of them. The ten largest clones add up to less than 2.5% of the sample. This specimen belongs to a study of T-cell reconstitution after alpha-beta-depleted transplantation in children (dated by TCRdb to the mid-2010s). With regard to the full study: Using TCR repertoire profiling, the study followed T-cell immune reconstitution in a quantitative way in children after TCRalphabeta/CD19-depleted allogeneic hematopoietic cell transplantation.

After removal of 0 bases from V and 2 bases from J, the junction retains 9 bases not matched to a gene. From the germline V gene, CDR1 is SGHRS and CDR2 is YFSETQ. The CDR3 has 18 amino acids, counting the end cysteine and phenylalanine. Only the CDR3 portion is preserved as DNA: 54 bases, with reading frame beginning at the first base. Material: PBMCs from the stem cell graft donor, obtained from the stem cell graft. This receptor was taken from a human donor who donated a stem cell graft to a child with aplastic anemia. The chain joins TRBV5-1 to TRBJ2-3; 10 of the junction bases match TRBD2. The CDR3 region has the sequence CASSLAQGAGGNTDTQYF. DNA sequence: TGCGCCAGCAGCTTGGCCCAAGGAGCGGGAGGGAACACAGATACGCAGTATTTT.